This entry lists 5 T cell receptor beta chains sequenced from one sample in a study of blood T cell repertoires in COVID-19. Method: immunoSEQ multiplex PCR; TCRdb's copy keeps in-frame clones and lacks some. The top ten clones hold 1.6% of a sample with tens of thousands of clones, 84% of them seen once. The sequenced material came from peripheral blood. Receptors originate from a man between 45 and 60 years old with acute or convalescent COVID-19.

The chain is built from TRBV5-4 and TRBJ1-6; weak D call: TRBD1 (6 bases). V was cut by 1 base and J by 9 bases, with 11 bases left in between. This CDR3 region has 14 residues. CDR1 is SGHNT and CDR2 is YYREEE in the germline V gene (reference sequence). The DNA for the CDR3 is TGTGCCAGCAGCTTGACAGGGTGGGCTTCACCCCTCCACTTT. The encoded protein is CASSLTGWASPLHF.

V usage is TRBV28 and J usage is TRBJ1-2, with a weak D call TRBD1 (5 bases). The CDR3 contains 14 residues. Germline V lookup: CDR1 MDHEN, CDR2 SYDVKM. V lost 7 bases, J lost 3 bases, and 15 bases lay in between. CDR3 residues: CASIGALKDYGYTF. As DNA, the CDR3 is TGTGCCAGCATTGGGGCCCTGAAGGACTATGGCTACACCTTC.

The J gene is TRBJ2-2, the V gene TRBV4-2, with 8 bases matching TRBD2. Looked up from germline, CDR1 is LGHNA and CDR2 is YNFKEQ. V lost 3 bases, J lost 0 bases, and 6 bases stayed unmatched. The CDR3 extends over 17 amino acids. This CDR3 reads CASSHVLAGTNTGELFF. The CDR3 DNA sequence: TGTGCCAGCAGCCATGTATTAGCGGGGACGAACACCGGGGAGCTGTTTTTT.

This chain links TRBV11-2 with TRBJ1-1, with D perhaps TRBD1 (6 bases). The length of the CDR3 is 17 residues. V was shortened by 4 bases and J by 1 base, with 19 bases between the two germline ends. The germline V gene has CDR1 SGHAT and CDR2 FQNNGV. CDR3 coding DNA: TGTGCCAGCAGCTCGGGGGGGTGGACAGAACGGAACACTGAAGCTTTCTTT. Translated: CASSSGGWTERNTEAFF.

The chain employs TRBV6-5 and TRBJ2-2, with D hard to call. The CDR3 has 14 amino acids. V lost 2 bases and J 4 bases, leaving 8 bases between the germline ends. CDR1 and CDR2 (germline): MNHEY, SVGAGI. CDR3 region: CASSYGPSTGELFF. The CDR3 nucleotides read TGTGCCAGCAGTTACGGGCCGAGCACCGGGGAGCTGTTTTTT.